The 3 T cell receptor beta chains below come from one sample, sequenced in a study of regulatory T cells in long-lasting Graves disease (TCRdb year 2021). Library prep was done by multiplex PCR. TCRdb records Illumina HiSeq 4000 as the sequencer. iRepertoire HTBI primers and Arm-PCR amplification of CDR3 regions were used to construct TCR beta libraries. Using fastp trimming at Q25 and MiXCR clonotype assembly, TCRdb reanalyzed the public sequencing data and kept in-frame beta chains. Rows are combined by CDR3 protein, so each entry shows the most common genes and DNA. The sample table shows around 460,000 distinct CDR3 sequences, and 20% to 25% are seen once. The ten top clones hold around 13% of the sample. This specimen's time point label, interpreted: persistent/refractory GD, antithyroid drugs over 5 years with positive TRAb. RNA was extracted from PBMCs in TRIzol for both TCR sequencing and RNA sequencing.

The sample here was peripheral blood mononuclear cells (PBMCs), taken when the disease was refractory, from a patient treated with antithyroid drugs. The receptors stem from a female donor with Graves disease.

The chain employs TRBV6-1 and TRBJ2-2; D is uncertain. Trimming took 7 bases from V and 0 from J, leaving 12 bases between them. The CDR3 totals 15 residues. Germline V gene lookup returns CDR1 MNHNS and CDR2 SASEGT. DNA for the CDR3: TGTGCCAGCACGTCAGGTTCGACGAACACCGGGGAGCTGTTTTTT. Translated, it gives CASTSGSTNTGELFF.

This clonotype came up a few times. This chain connects TRBV20-1 to TRBJ1-5; D ambiguous. Germline CDR1 is DFQATT and CDR2 is SNEGSKA (reference sequence). V shed 7 bases and J shed 0 bases, with 25 bases lying between them. The CDR3 length is 18 residues. The CDR3 is CSGAEGLGISHSNQPQHF. For the CDR3, the DNA is TGCAGTGGCGCCGAAGGACTGGGAATTAGCCATAGCAATCAGCCCCAGCATTTT.

The V and J genes are TRBV5-5 and TRBJ1-6; 8 nucleotides match TRBD1. The ends lost 4 bases at V and 8 bases at J; junction bases unmatched: 8. CDR3 length: 15 amino acids. Per germline, CDR1 SGHKS and CDR2 YYEKEE (reference sequence). CDR3 region: CASSLMTGEDSPLHF. CDR3 bases: TGTGCCAGCAGCCTTATGACAGGGGAGGATTCACCCCTCCACTTT. Based on the CDR3 plus reference TRBV5-5 and TRBJ1-6, the full variable domain is DAGVTQSPTHLIKTRGQQVTLRCSPISGHKSVSWYQQVLGQGPQFIFQYYEKEERGRGNFPDRFSARQFPNYSSELNVNALLLGDSALYLCASSLMTGEDSPLHFGNGTRLTVT.